Here is one TCR beta chain with its context. This sample was included in a study of CD8 T cells in ankylosing spondylitis. TCRdb independently ran MiXCR on the 5' RACE reads; one entry per CDR3 protein. In the table there are hundreds of thousands of distinct CDR3 sequences, 20% of which are singletons. This CDR3 has 16 residues. The V and J ends lost 3 bases and 1 base respectively, with 14 bases between them. The chain combines TRBV12-3 or TRBV12-4 with TRBJ2-3, with D tentatively TRBD2 (6 bases). Material: blood, either unsorted or a sorted T cell fraction (not recorded which). This receptor was obtained from a male donor with ankylosing spondylitis or in good health (not recorded which). CDR3 nucleotides: TGTGCCAGCAGTTTGACTTTGGCTAGCGGCACAGATACGCAGTATTTT. This sequence encodes CASSLTLASGTDTQYF.